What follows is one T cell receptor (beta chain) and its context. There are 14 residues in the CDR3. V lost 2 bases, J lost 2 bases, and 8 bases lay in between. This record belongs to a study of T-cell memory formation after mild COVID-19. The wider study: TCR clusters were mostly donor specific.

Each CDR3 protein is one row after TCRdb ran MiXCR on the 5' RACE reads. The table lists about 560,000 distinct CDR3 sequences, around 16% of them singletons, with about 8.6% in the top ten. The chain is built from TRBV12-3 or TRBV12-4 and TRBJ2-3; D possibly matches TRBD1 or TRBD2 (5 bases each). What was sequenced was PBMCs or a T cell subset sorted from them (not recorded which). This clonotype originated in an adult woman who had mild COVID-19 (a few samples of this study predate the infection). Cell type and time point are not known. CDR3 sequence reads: CASSLWGTTDTQYF. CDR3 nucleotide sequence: TGTGCCAGCAGTTTATGGGGGACCACAGATACGCAGTATTTT.